A single sample is the source of the 9 T cell receptor beta chains below, sequenced in a study of read filtering for tumor transcriptome and immune sequencing. Molecular barcoded adaptors covering alpha/delta and beta/gamma chains were used on approximately 400 ng RNA. MiXCR was run by TCRdb on the reads, yielding one entry per CDR3 protein. Counted here are over 40,000 distinct CDR3 sequences, about 12% occurring once; the ten biggest clones make up more than 12%. What was sequenced was a population of CD138-negative cells sorted from bone marrow. All receptors come from a donor at least 40 years old with multiple myeloma.

This clonotype was seen many times. At one end, the junction sequence differs from germline, possibly due to a read error. V is TRBV29-1 and J is TRBJ1-2; D is perhaps TRBD1 (6 bases). Germline V gives CDR1 SQVTM, CDR2 ANQGSEA. The CDR3 runs to 14 residues. CDR3 DNA: TGCGGCGTTGAAGAAGGGCGGACAGTAGGGGGCTACACCTTC. Protein sequence: CGVEEGRTVGGYTF.

In this sample, this clonotype turned up many times. The chain employs TRBV7-9 and TRBJ2-1; D is possibly TRBD1 (7 bases). The CDR3 is made up of 15 amino acids. CDR1 SEHNR and CDR2 FQNEAQ come from the germline V gene (reference sequence). The ends were cut back, 3 bases at V and 3 bases at J, with 12 bases in the middle. The chain's CDR3 is CASSFGQGGYNEQFF. The CDR3 DNA is TGTGCCAGCAGCTTTGGCCAGGGGGGCTACAATGAGCAGTTCTTC.

This clonotype was seen at least ten times. The V and J genes are TRBV11-2 and TRBJ1-2; D is undetermined. This CDR3 comprises 13 residues. Per the germline V gene, CDR1 is SGHAT and CDR2 is FQNNGV. Trimming stripped 5 bases from V and 4 bases from J, with 11 bases between. CDR3 loop: CASSPGPGYGYTF. Written as DNA, the CDR3 is TGTGCCAGCAGCCCCGGACCGGGCTATGGCTACACCTTC.

This clonotype has ten or more counts. This rearrangement joins TRBV5-1 to TRBJ2-1; 8 bases are a match to TRBD2. V lost 7 bases and J lost 4; bases outside the gene matches: 13. The germline gives CDR1 SGHRS, CDR2 YFSETQ. CDR3 length: 16 residues. The CDR3: CASGLGIAGRYNEQFF. The DNA of the CDR3 is TGCGCCAGCGGCCTGGGGATAGCGGGAAGATACAATGAGCAGTTCTTC.

This clonotype has a handful of counts. The V gene is TRBV23-1, the J gene TRBJ2-5; 11 bases line up with TRBD1. TRBV23-1 is identified as an open reading frame with a role that is uncertain. J was trimmed by 5 bases and V by 6 bases; bases with no gene match: 11. This CDR3 spans 16 amino acids. This chain's CDR3 is CASRYHGQGAEETQYF. CDR3 nucleotide sequence: TGCGCCAGCAGATACCACGGACAGGGGGCAGAGGAGACCCAGTACTTC.

This clonotype was counted ten times or more. The V gene is TRBV9, the J gene TRBJ2-1; TRBD1 matches at 7 bases. Germline values: CDR1 SGDLS, CDR2 YYNGEE. Trimming cost V 4 bases and J 0 bases; bases outside gene matches: 10. This CDR3 is built from 17 residues. The CDR3 region has the DNA TGTGCCAGCAGCTACTGGACAGGACCAAGCTCCTACAATGAGCAGTTCTTC. This codes for CASSYWTGPSSYNEQFF. Supplemented by reference TRBV9 and TRBJ2-1, the full variable domain reads DSGVTQTPKHLITATGQRVTLRCSPRSGDLSVYWYQQSLDQGLQFLIQYYNGEERAKGNILERFSAQQFPDLHSELNLSSLELGDSALYFCASSYWTGPSSYNEQFFGPGTRLTVL.

This clonotype was detected many times. The V call is TRBV7-6, the J call TRBJ2-2; D gene uncertain. Trimming pared 4 bases from V and 3 bases from J, leaving 12 bases between. The CDR3 contains 15 residues. Germline CDR1 and CDR2: SGHVS and FNYEAQ. In DNA form, the CDR3 reads TGTGCCAGCAGCTCGATGGACCGGGACACCGGGGAGCTGTTTTTT. Its protein is CASSSMDRDTGELFF.

This clonotype occurred many times. This chain uses TRBV7-8 with TRBJ2-3, with 8 bases matching TRBD1. CDR1 and CDR2 from the germline V gene are SGHVS and FQNEAQ. The CDR3 is 15 amino acids. The V and J ends lost 6 bases and 4 bases, in that order; junction bases with no gene match: 9. The CDR3 protein is CASSQAGTGADTQYF. As DNA, the CDR3 is TGTGCCAGCAGTCAGGCCGGGACAGGAGCAGATACGCAGTATTTT.

With respect to this clonotype: The likely explanation is a read error, given a far larger clone one base away. The chain joins TRBV24-1 to TRBJ1-1; D ambiguous. TRBJ1-6 matches the DNA end more closely, so the J call is doubtful. The germline CDR1 and CDR2 sequences are KGHDR and SFDVKD. The CDR3 totals 14 residues. The CDR3 here is CATSDSGYNSPLHF. CDR3 DNA sequence: TGTGCCACCAGTGATTCAGGCTATAATTCACCCCTCCACTTT.